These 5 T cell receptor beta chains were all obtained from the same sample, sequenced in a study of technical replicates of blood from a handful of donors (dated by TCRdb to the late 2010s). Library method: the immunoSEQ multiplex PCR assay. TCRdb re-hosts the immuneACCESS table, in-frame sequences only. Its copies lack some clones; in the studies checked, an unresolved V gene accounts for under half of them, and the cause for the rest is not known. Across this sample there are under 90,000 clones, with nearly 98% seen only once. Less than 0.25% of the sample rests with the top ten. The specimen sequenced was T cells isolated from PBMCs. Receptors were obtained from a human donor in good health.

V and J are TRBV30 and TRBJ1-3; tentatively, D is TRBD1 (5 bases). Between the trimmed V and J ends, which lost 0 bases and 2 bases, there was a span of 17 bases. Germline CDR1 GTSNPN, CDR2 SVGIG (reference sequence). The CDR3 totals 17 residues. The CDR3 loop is CAWSVASRGKTGNTIYF. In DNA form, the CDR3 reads TGTGCCTGGAGTGTCGCATCTCGGGGGAAAACTGGAAACACCATATATTTT.

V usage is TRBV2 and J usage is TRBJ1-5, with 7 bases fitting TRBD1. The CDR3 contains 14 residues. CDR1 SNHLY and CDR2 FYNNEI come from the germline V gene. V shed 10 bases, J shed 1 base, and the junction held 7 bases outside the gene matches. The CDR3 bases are TGTGCCACAAACAGGGGCGGAAGCAATCAGCCCCAGCATTTT. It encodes CATNRGGSNQPQHF.

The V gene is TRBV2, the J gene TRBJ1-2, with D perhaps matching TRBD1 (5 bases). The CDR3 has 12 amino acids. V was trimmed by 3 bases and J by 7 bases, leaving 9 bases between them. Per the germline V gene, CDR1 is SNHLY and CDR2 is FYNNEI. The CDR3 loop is CASSDNGGGYTF. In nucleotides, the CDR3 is TGTGCCAGCAGTGATAACGGGGGTGGCTACACCTTC. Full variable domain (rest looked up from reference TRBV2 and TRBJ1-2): EPEVTQTPSHQVTQMGQEVILRCVPISNHLYFYWYRQILGQKVEFLVSFYNNEISEKSEIFDDQFSVERPDGSNFTLKIRSTKLEDSAMYFCASSDNGGGYTFGSGTRLTVV.

The CDR3 region has the DNA TGTGCTAGTGGTTTGCCTACCGGGACAGGGAATCAGCCCCAGCATTTT. Amino acids: CASGLPTGTGNQPQHF. The genes are TRBV12-5 and TRBJ1-5; 9 bases align to TRBD1. Germline CDR1 reads LGHNT; CDR2 reads FRNRAP. The CDR3 consists of 16 residues. Trimming took 2 bases from V and 4 from J; bases not matched to a gene: 6.

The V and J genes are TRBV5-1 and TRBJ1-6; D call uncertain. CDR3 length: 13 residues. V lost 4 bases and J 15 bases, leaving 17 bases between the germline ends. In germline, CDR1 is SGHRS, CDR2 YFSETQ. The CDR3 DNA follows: TGCGCCAGCAGCCTAGCACAGCGAGGGATCCTCCACTTT. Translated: CASSLAQRGILHF.